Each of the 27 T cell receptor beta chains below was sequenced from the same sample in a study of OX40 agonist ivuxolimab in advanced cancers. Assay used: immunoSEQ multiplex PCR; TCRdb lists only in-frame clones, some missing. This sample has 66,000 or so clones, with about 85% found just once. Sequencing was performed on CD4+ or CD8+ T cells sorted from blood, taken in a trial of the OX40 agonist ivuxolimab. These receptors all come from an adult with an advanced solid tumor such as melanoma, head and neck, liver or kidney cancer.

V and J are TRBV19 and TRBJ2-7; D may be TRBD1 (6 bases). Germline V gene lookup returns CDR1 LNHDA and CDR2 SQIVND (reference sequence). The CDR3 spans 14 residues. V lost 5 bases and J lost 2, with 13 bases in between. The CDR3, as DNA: TGTGCCAGTAGTGCCAGAAGACAGGCCTACGAGCAGTACTTC. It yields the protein CASSARRQAYEQYF.

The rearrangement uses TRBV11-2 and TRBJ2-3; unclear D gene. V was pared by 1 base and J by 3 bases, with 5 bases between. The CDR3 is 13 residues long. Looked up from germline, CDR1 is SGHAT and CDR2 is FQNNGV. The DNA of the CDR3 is TGTGCCAGCAGCTTAGGGGGAACAGATACGCAGTATTTT. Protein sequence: CASSLGGTDTQYF.

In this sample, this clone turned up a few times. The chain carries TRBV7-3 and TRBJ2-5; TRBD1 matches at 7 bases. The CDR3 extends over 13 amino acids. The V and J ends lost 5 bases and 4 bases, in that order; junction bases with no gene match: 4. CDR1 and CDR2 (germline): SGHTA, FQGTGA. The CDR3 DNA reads TGTGCCAGCAGCGAGACAGGGTTAGAGACCCAGTACTTC. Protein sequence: CASSETGLETQYF.

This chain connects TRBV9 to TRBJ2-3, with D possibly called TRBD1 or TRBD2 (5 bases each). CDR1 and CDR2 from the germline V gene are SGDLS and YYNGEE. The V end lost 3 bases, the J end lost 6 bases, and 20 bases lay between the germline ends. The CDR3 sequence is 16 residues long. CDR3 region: CASSEGPGPGVDTQYF. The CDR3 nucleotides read TGTGCCAGCAGCGAGGGACCGGGACCTGGCGTCGATACGCAGTATTTT.

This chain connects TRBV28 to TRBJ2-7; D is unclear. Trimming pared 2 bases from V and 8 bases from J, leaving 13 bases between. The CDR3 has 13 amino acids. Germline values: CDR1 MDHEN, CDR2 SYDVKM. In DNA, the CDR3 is TGTGCCAGCAGTTTAGTTTCAGAGTCCCAGCAGTACTTC. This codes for CASSLVSESQQYF. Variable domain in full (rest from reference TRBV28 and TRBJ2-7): DVKVTQSSRYLVKRTGEKVFLECVQDMDHENMFWYRQDPGLGLRLIYFSYDVKMKEKGDIPEGYSVSREKKERFSLILESASTNQTSMYLCASSLVSESQQYFGPGTRLTVT.

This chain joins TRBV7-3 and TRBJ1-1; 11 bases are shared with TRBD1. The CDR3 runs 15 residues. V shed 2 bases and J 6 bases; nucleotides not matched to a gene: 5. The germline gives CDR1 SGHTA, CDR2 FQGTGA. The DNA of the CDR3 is TGTGCCAGCAGCTTATTAGGACAGGGGGCCTCTGAAGCTTTCTTT. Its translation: CASSLLGQGASEAFF.

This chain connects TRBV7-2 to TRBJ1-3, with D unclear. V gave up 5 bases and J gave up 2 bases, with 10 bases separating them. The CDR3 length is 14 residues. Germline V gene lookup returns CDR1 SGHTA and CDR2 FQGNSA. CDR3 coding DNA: TGTGCCAGCAGCGGGATCCCCCCTGGAAACACCATATATTTT. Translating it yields CASSGIPPGNTIYF.

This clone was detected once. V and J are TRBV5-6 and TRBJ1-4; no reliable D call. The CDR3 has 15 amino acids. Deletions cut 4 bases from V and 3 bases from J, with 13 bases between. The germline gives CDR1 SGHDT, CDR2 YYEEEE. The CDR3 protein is CASSLGTQPNEKLFF. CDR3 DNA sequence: TGTGCCAGCAGCCTAGGTACACAGCCTAATGAAAAACTGTTTTTT. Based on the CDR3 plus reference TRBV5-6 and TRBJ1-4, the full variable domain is DAGVTQSPTHLIKTRGQQVTLRCSPKSGHDTVSWYQQALGQGPQFIFQYYEEEERQRGNFPDRFSGHQFPNYSSELNVNALLLGDSALYLCASSLGTQPNEKLFFGSGTQLSVL.

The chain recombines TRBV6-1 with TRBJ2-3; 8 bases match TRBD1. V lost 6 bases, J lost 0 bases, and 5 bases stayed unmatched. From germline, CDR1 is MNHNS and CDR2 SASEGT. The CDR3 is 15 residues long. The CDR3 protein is CASSNGDRSTDTQYF. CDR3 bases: TGTGCCAGCAGCAATGGGGACAGGAGCACAGATACGCAGTATTTT.

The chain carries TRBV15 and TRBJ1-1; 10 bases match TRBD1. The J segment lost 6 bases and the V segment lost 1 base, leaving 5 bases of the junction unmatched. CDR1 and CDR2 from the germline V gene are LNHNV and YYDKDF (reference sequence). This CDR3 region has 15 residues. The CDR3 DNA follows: TGTGCCACCAGCAGAGGAGGACAGGGGGTGGCTGAAGCTTTCTTT. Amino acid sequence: CATSRGGQGVAEAFF.

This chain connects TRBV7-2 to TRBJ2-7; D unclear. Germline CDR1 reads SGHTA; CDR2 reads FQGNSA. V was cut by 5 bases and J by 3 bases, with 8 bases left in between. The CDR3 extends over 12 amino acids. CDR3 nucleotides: TGTGCCAGCAGCCGATACAGCTACGAGCAGTACTTC. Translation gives CASSRYSYEQYF. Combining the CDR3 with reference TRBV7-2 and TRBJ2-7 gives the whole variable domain GAGVSQSPSNKVTEKGKDVELRCDPISGHTALYWYRQSLGQGLEFLIYFQGNSAPDKSGLPSDRFSAERTGGSVSTLTIQRTQQEDSAVYLCASSRYSYEQYFGPGTRLTVT.

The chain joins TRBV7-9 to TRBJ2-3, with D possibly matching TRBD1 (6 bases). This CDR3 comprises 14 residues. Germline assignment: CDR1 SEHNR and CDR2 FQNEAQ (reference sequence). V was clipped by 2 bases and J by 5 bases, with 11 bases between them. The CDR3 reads CASSLSGVGDTQYF. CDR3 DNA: TGTGCCAGCAGCTTATCAGGGGTGGGAGATACGCAGTATTTT.

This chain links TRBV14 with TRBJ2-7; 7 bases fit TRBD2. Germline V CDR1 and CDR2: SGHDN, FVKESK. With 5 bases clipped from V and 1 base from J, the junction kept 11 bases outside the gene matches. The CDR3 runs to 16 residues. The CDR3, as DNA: TGTGCCAGCAGCTCCAGGAGCGGGACTGGTTCCTACGAGCAGTACTTC. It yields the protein CASSSRSGTGSYEQYF.

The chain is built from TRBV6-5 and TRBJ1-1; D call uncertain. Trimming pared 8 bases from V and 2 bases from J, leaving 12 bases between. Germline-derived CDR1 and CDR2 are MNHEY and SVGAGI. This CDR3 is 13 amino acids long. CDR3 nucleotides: TGTGCCAGCGGCTCTTGGGCTAACACTGAAGCTTTCTTT. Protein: CASGSWANTEAFF.

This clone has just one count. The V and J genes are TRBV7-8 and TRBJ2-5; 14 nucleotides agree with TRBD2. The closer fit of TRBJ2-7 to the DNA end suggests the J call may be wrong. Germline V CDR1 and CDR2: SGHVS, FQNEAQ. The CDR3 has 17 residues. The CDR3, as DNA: TGTGCCAGCAGCCCGGGGACTAGCGGGAGTTTAAAATACGAGCAGTACTTC. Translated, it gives CASSPGTSGSLKYEQYF.

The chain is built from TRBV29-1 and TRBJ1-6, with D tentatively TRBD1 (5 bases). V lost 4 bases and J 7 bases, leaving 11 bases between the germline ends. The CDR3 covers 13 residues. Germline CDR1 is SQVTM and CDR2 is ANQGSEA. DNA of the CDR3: TGCAGCGTTGCCGGGACTGAAAATTCACCCCTCCACTTT. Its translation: CSVAGTENSPLHF.

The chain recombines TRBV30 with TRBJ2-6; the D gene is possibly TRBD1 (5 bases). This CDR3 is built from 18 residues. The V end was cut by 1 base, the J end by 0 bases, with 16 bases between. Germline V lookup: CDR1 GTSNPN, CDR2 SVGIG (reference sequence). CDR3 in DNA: TGTGCCTGGAGTGGACAGTCGGAGTACAGCTCTGGGGCCAACGTCCTGACTTTC. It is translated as CAWSGQSEYSSGANVLTF.

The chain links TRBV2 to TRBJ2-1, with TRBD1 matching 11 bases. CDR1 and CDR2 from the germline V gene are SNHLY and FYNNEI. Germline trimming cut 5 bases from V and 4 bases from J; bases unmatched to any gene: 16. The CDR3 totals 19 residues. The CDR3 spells CASSPRPGQGGSLYNEQFF. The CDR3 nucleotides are TGTGCCAGCAGTCCACGCCCGGGACAGGGGGGCTCCCTTTACAATGAGCAGTTCTTC.

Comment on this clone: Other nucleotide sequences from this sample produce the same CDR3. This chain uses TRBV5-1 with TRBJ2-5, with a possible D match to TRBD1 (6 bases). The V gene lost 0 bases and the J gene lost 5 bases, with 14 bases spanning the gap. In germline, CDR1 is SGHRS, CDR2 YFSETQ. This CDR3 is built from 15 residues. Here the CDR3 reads CASSLVGGAGETQYF. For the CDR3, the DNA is TGCGCCAGCAGCTTGGTTGGGGGCGCCGGGGAGACCCAGTACTTC.

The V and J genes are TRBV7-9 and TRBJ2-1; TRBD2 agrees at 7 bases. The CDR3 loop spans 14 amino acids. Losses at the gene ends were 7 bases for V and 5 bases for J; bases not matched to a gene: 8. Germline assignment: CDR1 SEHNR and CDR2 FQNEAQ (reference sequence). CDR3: CASNELARHNEQFF. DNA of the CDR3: TGTGCCAGCAACGAACTAGCGAGACACAATGAGCAGTTCTTC.

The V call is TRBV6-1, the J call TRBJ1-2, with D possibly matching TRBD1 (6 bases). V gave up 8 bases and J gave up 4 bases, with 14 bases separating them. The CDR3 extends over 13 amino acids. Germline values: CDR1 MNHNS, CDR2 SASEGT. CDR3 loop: CASGGGAGYGYTF. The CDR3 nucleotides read TGTGCCAGCGGGGGGGGCGCCGGCTATGGCTACACCTTC.

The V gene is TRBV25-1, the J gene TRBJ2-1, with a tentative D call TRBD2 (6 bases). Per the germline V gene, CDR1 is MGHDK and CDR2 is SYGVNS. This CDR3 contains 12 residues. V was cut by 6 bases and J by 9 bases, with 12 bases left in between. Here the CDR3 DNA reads TGTGCCAGCAGCGCAAGACTAGTTGAGCAGTTCTTC. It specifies CASSARLVEQFF.

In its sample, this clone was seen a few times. The CDR3 loop is CASSQEHQPQHF. The DNA for the CDR3 is TGTGCCAGTAGTCAGGAGCATCAGCCCCAGCATTTT. The rearrangement uses TRBV28 and TRBJ1-5; D not resolved. V was shortened by 9 bases and J by 5 bases, with 11 bases between the two germline ends. Germline CDR1 is MDHEN and CDR2 is SYDVKM. The CDR3 sequence is 12 residues long.

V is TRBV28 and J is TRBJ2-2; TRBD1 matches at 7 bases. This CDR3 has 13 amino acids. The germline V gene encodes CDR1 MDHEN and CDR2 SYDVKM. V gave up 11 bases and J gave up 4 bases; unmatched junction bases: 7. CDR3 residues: CAGSQGITGELFF. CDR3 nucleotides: TGTGCCGGCTCACAGGGGATCACCGGGGAGCTGTTTTTT.

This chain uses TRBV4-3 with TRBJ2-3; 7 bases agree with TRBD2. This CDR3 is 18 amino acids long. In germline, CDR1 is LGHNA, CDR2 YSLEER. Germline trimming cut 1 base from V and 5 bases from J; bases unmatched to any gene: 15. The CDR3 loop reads CASSQASVAGSGGDTQYF. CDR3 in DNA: TGCGCCAGCAGCCAAGCGTCTGTGGCGGGATCGGGAGGAGATACGCAGTATTTT.

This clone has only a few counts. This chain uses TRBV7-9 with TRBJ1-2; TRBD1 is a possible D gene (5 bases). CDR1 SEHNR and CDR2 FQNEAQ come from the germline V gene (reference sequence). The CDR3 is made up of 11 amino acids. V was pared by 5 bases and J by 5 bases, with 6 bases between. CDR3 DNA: TGTGCCAGCAGCCAGGGTTATGGCTACACCTTC. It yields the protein CASSQGYGYTF.

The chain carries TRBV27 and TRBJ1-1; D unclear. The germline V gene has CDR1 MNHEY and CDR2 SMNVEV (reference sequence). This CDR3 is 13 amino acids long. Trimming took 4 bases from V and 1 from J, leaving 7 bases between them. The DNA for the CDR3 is TGTGCCAGCAGTTATGCTACGAACACTGAAGCTTTCTTT. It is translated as CASSYATNTEAFF.